This section outlines one T cell receptor (beta chain) sequence together with its context. This specimen comes from a study of blood T cell repertoires in COVID-19. Across the study: Sources were T cells, B-cell-depleted T cells, or PBMCs; the material itself was cDNA or gDNA.

Source study methods: Amplification with reference gene primers provided the estimates of nucleated cell counts. Measured with immunoSEQ multiplex PCR; TCRdb has only the in-frame clones, and not every one. D and trimming come from the DNA, and the V and J calls and clone size come from that table. This table holds around 140,000 clones, around nine tenths found once. This TCR came from a man aged 60-69 years with active or convalescent COVID-19. The sequenced sample consisted of peripheral blood.

DNA of the CDR3: TGTGCCAGTAGCGACGATTACGGGGCAACTAATGAAAAACTGTTTTTT. The encoded protein is CASSDDYGATNEKLFF. This sequence joins TRBV19 and TRBJ1-4, with D unclear. V lost 6 bases to trimming and J lost 0 bases, with 14 bases between them. CDR1 LNHDA and CDR2 SQIVND come from the germline V gene (reference sequence). The CDR3 is made up of 16 amino acids.